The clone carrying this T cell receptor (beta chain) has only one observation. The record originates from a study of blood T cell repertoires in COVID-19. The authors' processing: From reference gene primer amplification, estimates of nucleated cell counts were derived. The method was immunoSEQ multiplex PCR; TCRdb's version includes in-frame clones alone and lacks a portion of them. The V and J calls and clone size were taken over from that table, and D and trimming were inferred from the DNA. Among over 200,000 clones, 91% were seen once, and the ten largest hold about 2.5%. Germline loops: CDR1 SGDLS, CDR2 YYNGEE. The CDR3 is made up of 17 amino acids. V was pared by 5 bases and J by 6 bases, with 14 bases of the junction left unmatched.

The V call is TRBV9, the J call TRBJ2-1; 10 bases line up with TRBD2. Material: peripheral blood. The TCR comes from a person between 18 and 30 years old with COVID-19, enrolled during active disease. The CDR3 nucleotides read TGTGCCAGCAGTGAGACAGCCTTGAGCGGGAGGGGCAATGAGCAGTTCTTC. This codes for CASSETALSGRGNEQFF.